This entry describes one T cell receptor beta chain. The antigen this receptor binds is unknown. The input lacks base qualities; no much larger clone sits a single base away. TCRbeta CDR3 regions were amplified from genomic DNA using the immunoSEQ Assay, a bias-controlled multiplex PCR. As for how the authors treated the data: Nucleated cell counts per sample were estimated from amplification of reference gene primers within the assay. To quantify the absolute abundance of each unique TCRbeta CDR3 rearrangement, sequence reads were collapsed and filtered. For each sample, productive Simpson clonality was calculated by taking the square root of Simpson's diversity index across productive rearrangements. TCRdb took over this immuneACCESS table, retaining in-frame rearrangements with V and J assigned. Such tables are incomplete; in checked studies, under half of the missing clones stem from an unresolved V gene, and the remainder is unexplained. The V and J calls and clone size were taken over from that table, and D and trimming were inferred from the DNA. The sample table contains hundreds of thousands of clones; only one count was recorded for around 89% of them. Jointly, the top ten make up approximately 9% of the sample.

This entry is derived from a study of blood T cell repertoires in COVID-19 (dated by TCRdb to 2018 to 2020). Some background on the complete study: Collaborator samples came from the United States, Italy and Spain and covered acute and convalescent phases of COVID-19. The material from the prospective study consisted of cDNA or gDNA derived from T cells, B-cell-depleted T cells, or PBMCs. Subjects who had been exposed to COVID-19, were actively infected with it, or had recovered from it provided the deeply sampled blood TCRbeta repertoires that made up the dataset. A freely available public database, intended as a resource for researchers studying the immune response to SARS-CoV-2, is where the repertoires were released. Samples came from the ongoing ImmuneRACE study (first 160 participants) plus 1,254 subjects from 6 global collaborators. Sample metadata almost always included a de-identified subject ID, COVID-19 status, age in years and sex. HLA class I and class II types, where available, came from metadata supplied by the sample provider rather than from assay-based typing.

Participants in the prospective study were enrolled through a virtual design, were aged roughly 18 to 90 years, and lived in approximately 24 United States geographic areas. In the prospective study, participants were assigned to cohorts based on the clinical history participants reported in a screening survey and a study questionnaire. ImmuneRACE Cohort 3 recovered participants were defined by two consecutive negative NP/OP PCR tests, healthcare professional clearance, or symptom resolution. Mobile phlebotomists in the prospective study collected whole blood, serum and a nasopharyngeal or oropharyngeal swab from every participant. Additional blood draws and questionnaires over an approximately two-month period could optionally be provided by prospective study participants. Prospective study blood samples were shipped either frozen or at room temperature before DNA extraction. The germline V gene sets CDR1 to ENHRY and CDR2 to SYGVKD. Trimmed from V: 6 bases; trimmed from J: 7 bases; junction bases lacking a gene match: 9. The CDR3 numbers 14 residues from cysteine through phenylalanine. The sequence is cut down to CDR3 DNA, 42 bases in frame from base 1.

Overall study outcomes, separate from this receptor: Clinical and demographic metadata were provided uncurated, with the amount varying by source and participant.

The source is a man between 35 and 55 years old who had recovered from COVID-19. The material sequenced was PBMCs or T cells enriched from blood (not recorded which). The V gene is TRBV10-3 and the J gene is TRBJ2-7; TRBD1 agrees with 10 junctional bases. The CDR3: CAIRVTGGLGEQYF. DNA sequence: TGTGCCATCAGGGTGACAGGGGGCCTGGGTGAGCAGTACTTC.